Below, one T cell receptor (beta chain) is given with its context. This record comes from a study of blood T cell repertoires in COVID-19. Sequenced by immunoSEQ multiplex PCR; TCRdb stores in-frame clones only, minus some. The sample consists of tens of thousands of clones, 80% to 90% of them appearing once. CDR1 is SEHNR, CDR2 FQNEAQ, per germline (reference sequence). V lost 2 bases, J lost 4 bases, and 3 bases stayed unmatched. The CDR3 totals 15 residues. The receptor's source is a woman aged 55-75 years with COVID-19, enrolled during active disease. What was sequenced was peripheral blood. The gene calls are TRBV7-9 and TRBJ2-1; 9 bases match TRBD2. CDR3 amino acids: CASSLPGLAYNEQFF. As DNA, the CDR3 is TGTGCCAGCAGCTTACCGGGACTAGCATACAATGAGCAGTTCTTC.